This T cell receptor beta chain was observed in a study of CD8+ T cells in alopecia areata (dated by TCRdb to between 2017 and 2018). In terms of the full investigation: Skin from C3H/HeJ donors with spontaneous alopecia (roughly 6-12 months old) was grafted onto female C3H/HeJ recipients that were roughly 7-10 weeks old. High-throughput TCRbeta sequencing was used to examine T cell clonal expansion in alopecia areata in both the C3H/HeJ mouse model and human patients. Scalp clonality was compared across normal scalp (n=4), patchy alopecia areata scalp (n=8), and alopecia totalis/universalis scalp (n=8). RNA was extracted with the PAXgene miRNA kit for fixed scalp, the miRNeasy kit for PBMCs, and the RNeasy kit for mouse skin. TCRbeta CDR3 regions were amplified by immunoSEQ multiplex PCR with 35 Vbeta forward and 13 Jbeta reverse primers. In humans, TCRbeta sequencing was performed on scalp tissue and on sorted CD4+ and CD8+ peripheral blood T cells from healthy controls and from patients with patchy or totalis/universalis alopecia areata.

The library was built by means of the immunoSEQ multiplex PCR assay. RNA was extracted from all samples and reverse transcribed into cDNA, which served as template for TCR sequencing. SuperScript III was used to make first-strand cDNA, primed with a 2:1 mix of oligo-dT and random hexamers. A synthetic immune receptor repertoire was used to assess amplification bias, and residual bias was removed computationally. Libraries were sequenced on Illumina HiSeq with 60 bp reads covering the CDR3, read from J toward V. The paper's data handling went like this. Raw reads were preprocessed for error removal, and CDR3 was defined according to IMGT conventions as running from the conserved cysteine to phenylalanine. To get clonality, Shannon entropy was normalized by log2 of the number of productive unique TCRs and the result was subtracted from 1. CD4 or CD8 identity of scalp clones was inferred by cross-referencing scalp TCRbeta sequences with sorted blood CD4 and CD8 repertoires. TCRdb carries this immuneACCESS record with in-frame sequences only. Its versions omit some clonotypes, under half of them owing to an unresolved V gene in the studies checked, with the rest unexplained. The V and J calls and clone size were taken over from that table, and D and trimming were inferred from the DNA. The table gives more than 90,000 clones for this sample, with none occurring only once. The biggest ten clones account for 15% to 20% of the sample.

Beyond this particular receptor, the publication reports: Unlike mouse skin, where gammadelta T cells dominate, normal human skin contains resident alphabeta T cells that get sequenced too, which complicates analysis of the scalp TCR repertoire. Shared TCR sequences between patients were less evident than in mice, which may be partly attributable to HLA diversity in the patient population. Lesional scalp, especially in alopecia totalis/universalis, showed higher clonality and more expanded CD8+ clones than normal scalp, suggesting antigenic drive.

This clone was recorded a few times. The antigen this receptor binds is unknown. Mouse gene names and germline sequences are the ones reported for this receptor. With the read ending 4 residues before the CDR3 end, the germline J gene is used to fill in that end. The germline V gene encodes CDR1 MNHDT and CDR2 YYDKIL. The CDR3 runs 16 amino acids, cysteine and phenylalanine included. Of the CDR3's DNA, 36 bases were read; they are in frame from base 1. V has 3 bases trimmed and J has 0 bases trimmed; junction bases matching no gene number 5. The sequence is built from TRBV17 and TRBJ2-5; 8 central bases correspond to TRBD1. This TCR came from a C3H/HeJ mouse with alopecia areata. These mice carry the MHC haplotype H2-k. The material sequenced was lesional skin. Incomplete CDR3 DNA: TGTGCTAGCAGTAGGGCAGGGGGCTATAACCAAGAC. Translation gives CASSRAGGYNQD. The complete CDR3 sequence is CASSRAGGYNQDTQYF.